This TCR beta chain was documented in a study of T cell responses to AZD1222 COVID-19 vaccine. Pooling covered second doses at about 4 or about 12 weeks. This clone was seen a single time. Its antigen is currently unknown. The protocol was immunoSEQ multiplex PCR, while the TCRdb copy is restricted to in-frame clones and leaves out a portion. The table lists 190,000 or so clones, approximately 91% of them singletons, with under 4% in the top ten. Findings and limits, study-wide: Spike was spanned by vaccine-associated CD4 TCRs, with dominance at 160-218 and 743-854. The sample set comprised mostly white British donors with more females, and clonal diversity was possibly underestimated. Nearly half of spike-specific TCRs reportedly target variant regions that are unmutated in the B.1.351 and B.1.1.7 variants.

The origin of this receptor is an adult who received the AZD1222 COVID-19 vaccine. The source material was peripheral blood, sampled 28 days after the second AZD1222 dose.

CDR3 sequence reads: CASSLTGGQEKLFF. The CDR3 DNA reads as TGCGCCAGCAGCTTGACGGGGGGGCAGGAAAAACTGTTTTTT. The gene calls are TRBV5-1 and TRBJ1-4; D is possibly TRBD1 (6 bases). CDR1 SGHRS and CDR2 YFSETQ come from the germline V gene. The CDR3 consists of 14 residues. V gave up 1 base and J gave up 8 bases, with 12 bases separating them.